This note documents a single TCR beta chain sequence. In the original processing: Scientists estimated how many nucleated cells there were by amplifying reference gene primers. Only in-frame clones appear in the TCRdb table, and some are missing; sequencing was by immunoSEQ multiplex PCR. V and J calls and clone size are copied from that table; D and trimming were computed from the DNA. The sample lists approximately 180,000 clones, around 87% occurring once. These data are taken from a study of blood T cell repertoires in COVID-19. For the study at large: The United States, Italy and Spain provided the acute and convalescent COVID-19 samples. The analysed material was cDNA or gDNA that came from T cells, B-cell-depleted T cells, or PBMCs.

This CDR3 region has 12 residues. Germline assignment: CDR1 KGHSH and CDR2 LQKENI. V was cut by 5 bases and J by 7 bases, with 9 bases left in between. The genes are TRBV18 and TRBJ2-1; no definite D call. The TCR was taken from a man aged 40-49 years with active or convalescent COVID-19. The material sequenced was peripheral blood. In nucleotides, the CDR3 is TGTGCCAGCTCAACATTCAATAATGAGCAGTTCTTC. This encodes CASSTFNNEQFF.